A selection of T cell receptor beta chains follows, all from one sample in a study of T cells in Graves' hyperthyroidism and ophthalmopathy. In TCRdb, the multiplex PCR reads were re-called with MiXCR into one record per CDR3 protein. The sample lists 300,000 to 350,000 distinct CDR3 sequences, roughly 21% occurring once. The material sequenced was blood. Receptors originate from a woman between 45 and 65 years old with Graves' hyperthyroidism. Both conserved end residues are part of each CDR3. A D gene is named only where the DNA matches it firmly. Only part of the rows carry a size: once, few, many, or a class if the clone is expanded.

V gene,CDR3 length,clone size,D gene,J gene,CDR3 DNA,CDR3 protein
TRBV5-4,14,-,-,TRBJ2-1,TGTGCCAGCAGCCCCCCGGGAATCTACAATGAGCAGTTCTTC,CASSPPGIYNEQFF
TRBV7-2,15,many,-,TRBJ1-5,TGTGCCAGCAGCCGTAACAGCGGGGGTAATCAGCCCCAGCATTTT,CASSRNSGGNQPQHF
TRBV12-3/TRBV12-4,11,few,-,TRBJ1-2,TGTGCCAGCAGTTCTTCCCTTGGCTACACCTTC,CASSSSLGYTF
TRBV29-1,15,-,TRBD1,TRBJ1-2,TGCAGCGTTGATCCACGGGAGACAGGGAACTATGGCTACACCTTC,CSVDPRETGNYGYTF
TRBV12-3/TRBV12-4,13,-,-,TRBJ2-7,TGTGCCAGCAGCGAAGGACGTATAAGCGAGCAGTACTTC,CASSEGRISEQYF
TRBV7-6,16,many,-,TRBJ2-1,TGTGCCAGCAGCGCCCCCTCATTAGCCTCCTACAATGAGCAGTTCTTC,CASSAPSLASYNEQFF
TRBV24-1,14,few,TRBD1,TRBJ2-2,TGTGCCACCCAAGACAGGGGGAACACCGGGGAGCTGTTTTTT,CATQDRGNTGELFF
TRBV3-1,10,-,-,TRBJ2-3,TGTGCCAGCGGTGGGAATACGCAGTATTTT,CASGGNTQYF
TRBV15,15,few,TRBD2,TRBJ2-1,TGTGCCACCAGCAGACTAGCGGGGGTAAACAATGAGCAGTTCTTC,CATSRLAGVNNEQFF
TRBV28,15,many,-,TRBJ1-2,TGTGCCAGCAGCTCTCTTATGATGGGGTTATCTGGCTACACCTTC,CASSSLMMGLSGYTF
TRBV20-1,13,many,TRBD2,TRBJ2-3,TGCAGTGCCCCACTAGCGGGACGAGATACGCAGTATTTT,CSAPLAGRDTQYF
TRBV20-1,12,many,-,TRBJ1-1,TGCACCCCCTCCGGGAGGAACACTGAAGCTTTCTTT,CTPSGRNTEAFF
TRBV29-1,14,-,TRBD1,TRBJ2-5,TGCAGCGTTGCTCAGGGGACAGCAAAAGAGACCCAGTACTTC,CSVAQGTAKETQYF
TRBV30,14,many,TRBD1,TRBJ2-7,TGTGCCTGCGAGAGGGGACAGGGAAGTTACGAGCAGTACTTC,CACERGQGSYEQYF
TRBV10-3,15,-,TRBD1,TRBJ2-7,TGTGCCATCAATATAGGACAGGTCCGAACCTACGAGCAGTACTTC,CAINIGQVRTYEQYF
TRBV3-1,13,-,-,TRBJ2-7,TGTGCCAGCAGCCCCCGGTCGACCTACGAGCAGTACTTC,CASSPRSTYEQYF
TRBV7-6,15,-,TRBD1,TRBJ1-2,TGTGCCAGCAGCTTATCATCCCCCAGGGGGCCCCCTCACGCCTTC,CASSLSSPRGPPHAF
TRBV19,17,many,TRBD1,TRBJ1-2,TGTGCCAGTAGCTCTTCCGGACAGGGGGCGCTGAACTATGGCTACACCTTC,CASSSSGQGALNYGYTF
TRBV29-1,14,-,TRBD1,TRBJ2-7,TGCAGCTTCCCGGGGGACAGGGTCATCCACGAGCAGTACTTC,CSFPGDRVIHEQYF
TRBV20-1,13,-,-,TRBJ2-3,TGCAGTGCTAGTTACGACACGCTTGATACGCAGTATTTT,CSASYDTLDTQYF
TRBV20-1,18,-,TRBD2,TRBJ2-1,TGCAGTGCTAGAGACCCATTAGCGGGAGGGCCTGGCTACAATGAGCAGTTCTTC,CSARDPLAGGPGYNEQFF
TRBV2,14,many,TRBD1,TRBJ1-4,TGTGCCAGCACCCGAGGGACAGGATCTGAAAAACTGTTTTTT,CASTRGTGSEKLFF
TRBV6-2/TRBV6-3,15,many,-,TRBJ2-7,TGTGCCAGCAGTTACACAGGGACTCAAACCTACGAGCAGTACTTC,CASSYTGTQTYEQYF
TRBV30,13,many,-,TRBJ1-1,TGTGCCTGGAGTCGGGGGGCGGGGACTGAAGCTTTCTTT,CAWSRGAGTEAFF
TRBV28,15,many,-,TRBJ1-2,TGTGCCAGCAGTTTAGGGACCTTGCTTAACTATGGCTACACCTTC,CASSLGTLLNYGYTF
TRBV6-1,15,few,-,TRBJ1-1,TGTGCCAGCGGGGAGCGGAAAGCCCCGAACACTGAAGCTTTCTTT,CASGERKAPNTEAFF
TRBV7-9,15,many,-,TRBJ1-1,TGTGCCAGCAGCTTAGGAGTATCTGAAAACACTGAAGCTTTCTTT,CASSLGVSENTEAFF
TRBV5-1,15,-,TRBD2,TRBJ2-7,TGCGCCAGCAGCACTACTAGCGGGGATGACTACGAGCAGTACTTC,CASSTTSGDDYEQYF
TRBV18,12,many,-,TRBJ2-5,TGTGCCAGCTCACCGAACCAAGAGACCCAGTACTTC,CASSPNQETQYF
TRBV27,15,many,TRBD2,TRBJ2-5,TGTGCCAGCAGTTTACTAGCGGGCTTCAAAGAGACCCAGTACTTC,CASSLLAGFKETQYF
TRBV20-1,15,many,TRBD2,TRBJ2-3,TGCAGTGCTAGATCTGGACTAGAACCTGCGGATACGCAGTATTTT,CSARSGLEPADTQYF
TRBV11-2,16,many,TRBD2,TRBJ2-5,TGTGCCAGCAGCTTAGAAGGACTAGCGGGCCAAGAGACCCAGTACTTC,CASSLEGLAGQETQYF
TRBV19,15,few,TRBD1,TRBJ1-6,TGTGCCAGTAGTACACAGGGGGCGATTTATTCACCCCTCCACTTT,CASSTQGAIYSPLHF
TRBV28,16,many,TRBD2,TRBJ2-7,TGTGCCAGCAGTCTTCTTACTAGCGGAGCAGCCTACGAGCAGTACTTC,CASSLLTSGAAYEQYF
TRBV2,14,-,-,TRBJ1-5,TGTGCCAGCAGTGAAACGGCAGTCGGTCAGCCCCAGCATTTT,CASSETAVGQPQHF
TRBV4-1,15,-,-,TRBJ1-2,TGCGCCAGCAGCCAAGGAACGGTGACTAACTATGGCTACACCTTC,CASSQGTVTNYGYTF
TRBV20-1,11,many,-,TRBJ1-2,TGCAGTGCTAGAGATCCTGGGGGCTACACCTTC,CSARDPGGYTF
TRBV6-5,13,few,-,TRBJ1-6,TGTGCCAGCAGTTACGCGGCGACTTCACCCCTCCACTTT,CASSYAATSPLHF
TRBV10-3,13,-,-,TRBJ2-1,TGTGCCACCCTATCTTCAGGGAGCAATGAGCAGTTCTTC,CATLSSGSNEQFF
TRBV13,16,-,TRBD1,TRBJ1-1,TGTGCCAGCAGCTTAGGCAGCAGGGGGCCGGTGACTGAAGCTTTCTTT,CASSLGSRGPVTEAFF
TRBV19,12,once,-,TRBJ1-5,TGTGCCAGTAGTGGCGAAGGTCGGCCCCAGCATTTT,CASSGEGRPQHF
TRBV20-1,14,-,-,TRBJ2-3,TGCAGTGCTAGAGGAGGGGGTCGCACAGATACGCAGTATTTT,CSARGGGRTDTQYF
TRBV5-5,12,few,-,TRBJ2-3,TGTGCCAGCAGCTTGACCGATTATACGCAGTATTTT,CASSLTDYTQYF
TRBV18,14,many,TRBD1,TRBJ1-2,TGTGCCAGCTCACCGCAGGGGGCGGACTATGGCTACACCTTC,CASSPQGADYGYTF
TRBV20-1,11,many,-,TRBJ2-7,TGCAGTGCTAGAGGGGTCTACGAGCAGTACTTC,CSARGVYEQYF
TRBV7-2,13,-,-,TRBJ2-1,TGTGCCACCAGGCAGGGGGGTGACAATGAGCAGTTCTTC,CATRQGGDNEQFF
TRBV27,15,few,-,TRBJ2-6,TGTGCCAGCAGTCAGGACTACACTGGGGCCAACGTCCTGACTTTC,CASSQDYTGANVLTF